The entry below gives a single T cell receptor beta chain sequence along with its context. Its specificity is not known. The protocol was immunoSEQ multiplex PCR, while the TCRdb copy is restricted to in-frame clones and leaves out a portion. This sample carries around 45,000 clones, roughly four fifths of them seen once, and the ten largest clones take about 1.5%. These data originate in a study of CD4 T cells in relation to SARS-CoV-2 and coronaviruses. The clonotype was recovered from an adult with COVID-19. The material sequenced was naive CD4+ T cells from PBMCs, cultured in vitro. Noted subset: naive CD4+ T cells isolated by negative enrichment.

CDR3 loop: CASSRRTSGVSSYNEQFF. DNA of the CDR3: TGTGCCAGCAGTCGGAGGACTAGCGGGGTTAGCTCCTACAATGAGCAGTTCTTC. This chain uses TRBV2 with TRBJ2-1, with 12 bases fitting TRBD2. The CDR3 length is 18 residues. J gave up 0 bases and V 5 bases, and 8 bases lay outside the gene matches. CDR1 SNHLY and CDR2 FYNNEI come from the germline V gene.